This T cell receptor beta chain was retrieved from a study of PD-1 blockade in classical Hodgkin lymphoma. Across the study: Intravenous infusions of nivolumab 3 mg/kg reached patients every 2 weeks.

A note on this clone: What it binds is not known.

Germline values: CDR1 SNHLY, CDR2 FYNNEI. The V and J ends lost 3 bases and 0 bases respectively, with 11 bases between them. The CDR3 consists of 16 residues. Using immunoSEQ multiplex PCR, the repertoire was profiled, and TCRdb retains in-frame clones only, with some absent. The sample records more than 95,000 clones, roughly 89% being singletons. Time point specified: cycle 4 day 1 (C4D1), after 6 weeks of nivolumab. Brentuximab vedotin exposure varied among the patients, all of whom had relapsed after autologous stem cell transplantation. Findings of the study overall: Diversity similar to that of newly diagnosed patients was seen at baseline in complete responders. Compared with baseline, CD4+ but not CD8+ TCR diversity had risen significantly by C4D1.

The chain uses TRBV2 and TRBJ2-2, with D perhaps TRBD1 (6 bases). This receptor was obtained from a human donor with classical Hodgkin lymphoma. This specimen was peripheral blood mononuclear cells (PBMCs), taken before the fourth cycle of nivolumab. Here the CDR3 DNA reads TGTGCCAGCAGTGATCAAAGGACAGCGAACACCGGGGAGCTGTTTTTT. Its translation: CASSDQRTANTGELFF.